What follows are 19 T cell receptor beta chains derived from one specimen sequenced in a study of blood T cell repertoires in COVID-19. Profiling relied on immunoSEQ multiplex PCR, and the TCRdb table lists in-frame clones only, not all of them. The table has under 130,000 clones, 75% to 90% seen once. Sequencing used peripheral blood. The source of these receptors is a human donor in a cohort sampled during active COVID-19.

The rearrangement joins TRBV29-1 to TRBJ2-1, with 11 bases fitting TRBD1. Unmatched junction bases numbered 6, after V lost 4 bases and J lost 13 bases. Germline V gene data show CDR1 as SQVTM and CDR2 as ANQGSEA. The CDR3 is made up of 12 amino acids. CDR3 in DNA: TGCAGCGTTGGGGACAGGGGGTACCCTCAGTTCTTC. Amino acid sequence: CSVGDRGYPQFF.

The chain carries TRBV11-2 and TRBJ1-1; TRBD1 agrees at 11 bases. This CDR3 contains 13 residues. With V trimmed by 4 bases and J by 8 bases, 3 bases remained unmatched. Germline CDR1 and CDR2: SGHAT and FQNNGV. The CDR3 here is CASSSGQGAEAFF. The CDR3 nucleotides are TGTGCCAGCAGCTCAGGACAGGGGGCAGAAGCTTTCTTT.

The rearrangement links TRBV5-1 to TRBJ2-7; D is undetermined. Germline CDR1 reads SGHRS; CDR2 reads YFSETQ. V was pared by 0 bases and J by 4 bases, with 11 bases between. The CDR3 is made up of 14 amino acids. The CDR3 nucleotides read TGCGCCAGCAGCTTGGGAGCCGGTTCTTACGAGCAGTACTTC. Protein product: CASSLGAGSYEQYF.

Note on this clone: Other DNA variants within this sample encode the same CDR3. The chain uses TRBV27 and TRBJ1-1; 8 bases fit TRBD1. The germline gives CDR1 MNHEY, CDR2 SMNVEV (reference sequence). The CDR3 is made up of 14 amino acids. The V segment lost 6 bases and the J segment 1 base; nucleotides outside the gene matches: 4. CDR3 DNA sequence: TGTGCCAGCAGCCTCGACAGGGGGAACACTGAAGCTTTCTTT. Translation: CASSLDRGNTEAFF.

The gene calls are TRBV19 and TRBJ1-2; 10 bases are shared with TRBD1. The CDR3 loop spans 15 amino acids. V lost 5 bases and J lost 5; bases outside the gene matches: 8. Looked up from germline, CDR1 is LNHDA and CDR2 is SQIVND (reference sequence). The DNA of the CDR3 is TGTGCCAGTAGTCTAAGGACAGGGGGGCGGTATGGCTACACCTTC. Translation gives CASSLRTGGRYGYTF.

This clone was seen a few times. This chain connects TRBV24-1 to TRBJ1-1; perhaps TRBD1 as D (6 bases). The CDR3 is made up of 13 amino acids. In germline, CDR1 is KGHDR, CDR2 SFDVKD. V was shortened by 10 bases and J by 2 bases, with 13 bases between the two germline ends. The CDR3 sequence is CATQDRLNTEAFF. For the CDR3, the DNA is TGTGCCACTCAGGACAGACTCAACACTGAAGCTTTCTTT.

V and J are TRBV6-5 and TRBJ1-1; D remains unclear. CDR3 length: 10 residues. Per germline, CDR1 MNHEY and CDR2 SVGAGI. V was cut by 9 bases and J by 5 bases, with 7 bases left in between. The CDR3 DNA is TGTGCCAGGGAGGGAACTGAAGCTTTCTTT. Translated: CAREGTEAFF.

This clone was recorded only once. The chain recombines TRBV5-1 with TRBJ2-7, with D possibly being TRBD2 (6 bases). CDR3 length: 14 residues. Germline CDR1 SGHRS, CDR2 YFSETQ. Trimming took 4 bases from V and 2 from J, leaving 13 bases between them. CDR3 sequence reads: CASSASGLPYEQYF. In DNA form, the CDR3 reads TGCGCCAGCAGCGCCTCGGGACTGCCCTACGAGCAGTACTTC.

The CDR3 nucleotides are TGTGCCAGCAGTGACGGGGACAGCTACTATGGCTACACCTTC. Its protein product is CASSDGDSYYGYTF. This chain uses TRBV6-4 with TRBJ1-2; 7 bases match TRBD1. The V gene end was trimmed by 2 bases and the J gene end by 3 bases; junction bases not matched to a gene: 3. CDR3 length equals 14 residues. Looked up from germline, CDR1 is MRHNA and CDR2 is SNTAGT.

V usage is TRBV2 and J usage is TRBJ1-1; TRBD1 matches at 7 bases. Germline CDR1 and CDR2: SNHLY and FYNNEI. V gave up 8 bases and J gave up 4 bases; unmatched junction bases: 10. The CDR3 totals 14 residues. In nucleotides, the CDR3 is TGTGCCAGCGGAAAGACAGGGTGGGGCACTGAAGCTTTCTTT. This sequence encodes CASGKTGWGTEAFF.

The rearrangement joins TRBV4-2 to TRBJ1-2, with D tentatively TRBD1 (5 bases). The V end was cut by 0 bases, the J end by 8 bases, with 10 bases between. Germline values: CDR1 LGHNA, CDR2 YNFKEQ. The CDR3 length is 13 residues. DNA of the CDR3: TGTGCCAGCAGCCAAGACCAGGGATGGGGCTACACCTTC. Protein sequence: CASSQDQGWGYTF.

This chain uses TRBV19 with TRBJ2-3; TRBD2 might be the D (5 bases). This CDR3 comprises 13 residues. Germline values: CDR1 LNHDA, CDR2 SQIVND (reference sequence). V was pared by 8 bases and J by 2 bases, with 11 bases between. The CDR3 nucleotides read TGTGCCAGTGGGTGGAGGAACACAGATACGCAGTATTTT. This encodes CASGWRNTDTQYF. Supplemented by reference TRBV19 and TRBJ2-3, the full variable domain reads DGGITQSPKYLFRKEGQNVTLSCEQNLNHDAMYWYRQDPGQGLRLIYYSQIVNDFQKGDIAEGYSVSREKKESFPLTVTSAQKNPTAFYLCASGWRNTDTQYFGPGTRLTVL.

The chain couples TRBV5-1 to TRBJ1-2, with 10 bases fitting TRBD1. CDR3 size: 16 residues. Germline V gives CDR1 SGHRS, CDR2 YFSETQ. With V trimmed by 4 bases and J by 4 bases, 10 bases remained unmatched. CDR3 loop: CASSPAGDRGGYGYTF. The CDR3 DNA reads TGCGCCAGCAGCCCGGCGGGGGACAGGGGTGGCTATGGCTACACCTTC.

This chain uses TRBV24-1 with TRBJ1-1; no firm D call. The CDR3 spans 16 residues. CDR1 and CDR2 from the germline V gene are KGHDR and SFDVKD. The V end was cut by 1 base, the J end by 2 bases, with 13 bases between. CDR3: CATSDFGSGRNTEAFF. The CDR3, as DNA: TGTGCCACCAGTGATTTTGGGTCAGGAAGAAACACTGAAGCTTTCTTT.

The V call is TRBV4-2, the J call TRBJ2-3, with 12 bases identical to TRBD2. The trim removed 2 bases at V and 4 bases at J, leaving 4 bases unmatched. The CDR3 is 16 amino acids. Germline V gives CDR1 LGHNA, CDR2 YNFKEQ. CDR3 nucleotides: TGTGCCAGCAGCCAACAACTAGCGGGGGGCTCAGATACGCAGTATTTT. Residues: CASSQQLAGGSDTQYF.

This rearrangement joins TRBV3-1 (or the pseudogene TRBV3-2) to TRBJ2-7, with 8 bases matching TRBD1. Germline V gene lookup returns CDR1 LGHDT and CDR2 YNNKEL (reference sequence). V was pared by 3 bases and J by 4 bases, with 5 bases of the junction left unmatched. This CDR3 spans 14 amino acids. The CDR3 sequence is CASSHPTGGYEQYF. Written as DNA, the CDR3 is TGTGCCAGCAGCCATCCTACAGGGGGATACGAGCAGTACTTC.

The rearrangement joins TRBV7-8 to TRBJ1-3; D possibly corresponds to TRBD1 (6 bases). The CDR3 is 14 residues long. The germline V gene has CDR1 SGHVS and CDR2 FQNEAQ. Trimming took 5 bases from V and 2 from J, leaving 10 bases between them. DNA for the CDR3: TGTGCCAGCAGCCCCGGACAGACTGGAAACACCATATATTTT. Translated, it gives CASSPGQTGNTIYF.

This sequence joins TRBV19 and TRBJ1-1; D unclear. This CDR3 has 14 amino acids. V lost 7 bases, J lost 1 base, and 13 bases lay in between. Germline CDR1 reads LNHDA; CDR2 reads SQIVND (reference sequence). The CDR3: CASNSGQTNTEAFF. Here the CDR3 DNA reads TGTGCCAGTAACTCTGGGCAGACGAACACTGAAGCTTTCTTT.

This rearrangement joins TRBV29-1 to TRBJ2-3; weak D call: TRBD2 (6 bases). Germline assignment: CDR1 SQVTM and CDR2 ANQGSEA. The CDR3 length is 18 residues. V gave up 1 base and J gave up 5 bases, with 25 bases separating them. In nucleotides, the CDR3 is TGCAGCGTTGAAGCTCCCCTCGCGGCGTTCCGGAGGGAAGATACGCAGTATTTT. Translated: CSVEAPLAAFRREDTQYF.